The rows below give T cell receptor beta chains drawn from one sample of a study of PD-1 blockade in classical Hodgkin lymphoma. The assay was immunoSEQ multiplex PCR, and TCRdb's table has in-frame clones only and misses some. The profile covers more than 140,000 clones, with less than 80% appearing a single time and roughly 9.8% taken by the ten largest. Sample: peripheral blood mononuclear cells (PBMCs), taken before the second cycle of nivolumab. The source is a human donor with classical Hodgkin lymphoma. The conserved cysteine and the conserved F or W are not part of the CDR3 here. Size values are once, few and many counts, or a class for expanded clones, and some rows have none.

-,TRBV5-1,TRBJ1-2,ASSADRGRIYGYT
-,TRBV5-1,TRBJ1-1,ASSLATNTEAF
-,TRBV7-3,TRBJ2-1,ASSPAGTAFNEQF
few,TRBV13,TRBJ1-2,ASSHRFGYGYT
-,TRBV28,TRBJ2-3,ASSLTVSSGETDTQY
-,TRBV7-2,TRBJ2-3,ASSPREPLAGGPSDTQY
-,TRBV5-1,TRBJ1-1,ASSLVRNTEAF
-,TRBV7-2,TRBJ2-7,ASSHKGQGSYEQY
-,TRBV7-9,TRBJ1-2,ASSLDGTNYGYT
few,TRBV10-3,TRBJ2-7,AISESKSYEQY
once,TRBV19,TRBJ2-2,ASRREGRTGELF
-,TRBV19,TRBJ2-1,ASSETSESYNEQF
-,TRBV7-3,TRBJ1-2,ASSLDQANYGYT
-,TRBV7-7,TRBJ2-3,ASSPSFPDTQY
once,TRBV9,TRBJ1-1,ASTTPPSQAF
few,TRBV28,TRBJ1-5,ASRMGQVPNQPQH
-,TRBV7-3,TRBJ1-4,ASSLPPHSATNEKLF
-,TRBV27,TRBJ2-2,ASSFSRLAGGGSGELF
-,TRBV7-9,TRBJ2-3,ASSSDVSTDTQY
-,TRBV7-9,TRBJ2-1,ASSLDFGQGDEQF
-,TRBV6-6,TRBJ2-1,ASTSGGGPYNEQF
few,TRBV19,TRBJ1-3,ASSILAAGNTIY
few,TRBV7-9,TRBJ1-2,ASSLGRGEGYGYT
-,TRBV5-1,TRBJ2-7,ASSLATRTYEQY
-,TRBV5-4,TRBJ2-3,ASSLELAGSTDTQY
-,TRBV5-5,TRBJ2-5,ASSLPEKGTQY
-,TRBV7-3,TRBJ1-1,ASSLIRTGSTEAF
-,TRBV5-4,TRBJ2-3,ASSEPGTSIDTQY
-,TRBV5-8,TRBJ2-1,ASSWATGTSGGALGEQF